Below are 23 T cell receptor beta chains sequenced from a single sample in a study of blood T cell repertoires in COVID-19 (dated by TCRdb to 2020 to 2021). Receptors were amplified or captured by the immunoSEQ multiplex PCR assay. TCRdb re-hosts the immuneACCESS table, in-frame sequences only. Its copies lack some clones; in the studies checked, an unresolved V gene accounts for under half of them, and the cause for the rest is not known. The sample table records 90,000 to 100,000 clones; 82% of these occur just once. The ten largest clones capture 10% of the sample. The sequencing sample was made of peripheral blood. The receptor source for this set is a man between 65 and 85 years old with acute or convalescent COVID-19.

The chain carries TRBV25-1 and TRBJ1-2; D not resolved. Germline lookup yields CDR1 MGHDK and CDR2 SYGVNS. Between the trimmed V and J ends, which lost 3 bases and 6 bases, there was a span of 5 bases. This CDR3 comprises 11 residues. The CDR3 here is CASSESNGYTF. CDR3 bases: TGTGCCAGCAGTGAGAGTAATGGCTACACCTTC.

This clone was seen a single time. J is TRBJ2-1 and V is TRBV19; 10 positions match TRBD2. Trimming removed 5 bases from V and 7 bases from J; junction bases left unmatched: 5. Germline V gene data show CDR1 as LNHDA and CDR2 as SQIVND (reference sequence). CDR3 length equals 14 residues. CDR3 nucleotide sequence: TGTGCCAGTAGTTTTACTAGCGGGGAAAATGAGCAGTTCTTC. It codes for CASSFTSGENEQFF.

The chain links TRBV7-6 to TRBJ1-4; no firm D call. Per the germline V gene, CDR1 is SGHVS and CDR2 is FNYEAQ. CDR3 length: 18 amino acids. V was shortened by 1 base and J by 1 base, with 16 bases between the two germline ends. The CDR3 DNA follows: TGTGCCAGCAGCTTAGGTAGGGCCAGAGGAGGAACTAATGAAAAACTGTTTTTT. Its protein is CASSLGRARGGTNEKLFF. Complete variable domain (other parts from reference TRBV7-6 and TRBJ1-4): GAGVSQSPRYKVTKRGQDVALRCDPISGHVSLYWYRQALGQGPEFLTYFNYEAQQDKSGLPNDRFSAERPEGSISTLTIQRTEQRDSAMYRCASSLGRARGGTNEKLFFGSGTQLSVL.

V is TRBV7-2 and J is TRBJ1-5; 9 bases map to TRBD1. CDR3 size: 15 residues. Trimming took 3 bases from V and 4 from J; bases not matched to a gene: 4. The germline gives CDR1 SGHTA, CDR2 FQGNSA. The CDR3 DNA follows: TGTGCCAGCAGCTTCCGACAGGGGGGGAATCAGCCCCAGCATTTT. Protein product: CASSFRQGGNQPQHF.

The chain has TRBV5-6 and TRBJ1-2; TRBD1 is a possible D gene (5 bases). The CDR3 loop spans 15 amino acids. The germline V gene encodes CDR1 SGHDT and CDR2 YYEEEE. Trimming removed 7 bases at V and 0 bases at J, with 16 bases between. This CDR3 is CASGKQETANYGYTF. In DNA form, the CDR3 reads TGTGCCAGCGGCAAACAGGAGACTGCTAACTATGGCTACACCTTC.

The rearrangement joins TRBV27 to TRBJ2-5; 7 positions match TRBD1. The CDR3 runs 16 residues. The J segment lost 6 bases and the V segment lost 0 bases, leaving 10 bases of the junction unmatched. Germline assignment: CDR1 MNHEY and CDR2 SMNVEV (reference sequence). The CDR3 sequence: CASSLSGFGTEKTQYF. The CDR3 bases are TGTGCCAGCAGTTTATCGGGCTTCGGGACAGAGAAGACCCAGTACTTC.

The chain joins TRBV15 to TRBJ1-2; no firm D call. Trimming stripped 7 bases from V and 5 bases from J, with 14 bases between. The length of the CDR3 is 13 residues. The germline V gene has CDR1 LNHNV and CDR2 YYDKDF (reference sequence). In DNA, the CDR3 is TGTGCCACCACCAATCCACACAGTTATGGCTACACCTTC. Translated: CATTNPHSYGYTF. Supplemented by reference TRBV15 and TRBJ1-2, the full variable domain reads DAMVIQNPRYQVTQFGKPVTLSCSQTLNHNVMYWYQQKSSQAPKLLFHYYDKDFNNEADTPDNFQSRRPNTSFCFLDIRSPGLGDTAMYLCATTNPHSYGYTFGSGTRLTVV.

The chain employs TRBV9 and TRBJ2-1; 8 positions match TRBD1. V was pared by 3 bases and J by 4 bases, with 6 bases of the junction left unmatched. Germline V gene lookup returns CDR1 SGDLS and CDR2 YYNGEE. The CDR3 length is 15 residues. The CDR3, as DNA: TGTGCCAGCAGCGGAAGACAGGGGATGTACAATGAGCAGTTCTTC. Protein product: CASSGRQGMYNEQFF.

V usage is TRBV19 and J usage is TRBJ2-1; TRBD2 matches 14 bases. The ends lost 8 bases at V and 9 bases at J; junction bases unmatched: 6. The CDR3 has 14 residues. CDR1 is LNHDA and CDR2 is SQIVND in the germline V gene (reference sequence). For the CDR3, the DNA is TGTGCCAGTCGACTAGCGGGAGGGCAGGGTGAGCAGTTCTTC. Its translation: CASRLAGGQGEQFF. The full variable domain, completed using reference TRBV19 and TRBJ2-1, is DGGITQSPKYLFRKEGQNVTLSCEQNLNHDAMYWYRQDPGQGLRLIYYSQIVNDFQKGDIAEGYSVSREKKESFPLTVTSAQKNPTAFYLCASRLAGGQGEQFFGPGTRLTVL.

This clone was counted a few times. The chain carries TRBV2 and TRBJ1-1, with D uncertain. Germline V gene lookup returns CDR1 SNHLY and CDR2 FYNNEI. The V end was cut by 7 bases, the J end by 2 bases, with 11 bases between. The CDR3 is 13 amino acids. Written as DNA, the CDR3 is TGTGCCAGCACCGTAAATACTAACACTGAAGCTTTCTTT. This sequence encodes CASTVNTNTEAFF. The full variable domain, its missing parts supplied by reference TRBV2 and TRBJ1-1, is EPEVTQTPSHQVTQMGQEVILRCVPISNHLYFYWYRQILGQKVEFLVSFYNNEISEKSEIFDDQFSVERPDGSNFTLKIRSTKLEDSAMYFCASTVNTNTEAFFGQGTRLTVV.

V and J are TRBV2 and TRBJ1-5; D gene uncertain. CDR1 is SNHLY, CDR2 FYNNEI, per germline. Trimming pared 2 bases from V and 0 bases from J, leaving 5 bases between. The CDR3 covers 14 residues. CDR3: CASSEQYSNQPQHF. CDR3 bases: TGTGCCAGCAGTGAACAGTATAGCAATCAGCCCCAGCATTTT.

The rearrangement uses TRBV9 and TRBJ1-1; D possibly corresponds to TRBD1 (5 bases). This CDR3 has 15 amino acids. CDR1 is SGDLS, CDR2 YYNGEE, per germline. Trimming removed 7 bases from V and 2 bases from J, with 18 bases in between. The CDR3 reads CASGKIQGVNTEAFF. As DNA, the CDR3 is TGTGCCAGCGGTAAAATCCAGGGCGTTAACACTGAAGCTTTCTTT.

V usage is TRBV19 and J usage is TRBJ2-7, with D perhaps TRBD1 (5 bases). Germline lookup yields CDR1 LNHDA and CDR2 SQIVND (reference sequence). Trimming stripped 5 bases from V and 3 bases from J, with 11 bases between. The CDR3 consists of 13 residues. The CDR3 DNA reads TGTGCCAGTAGTGTTACAGGCTTCTACGAGCAGTACTTC. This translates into CASSVTGFYEQYF. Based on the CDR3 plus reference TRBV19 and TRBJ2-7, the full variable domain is DGGITQSPKYLFRKEGQNVTLSCEQNLNHDAMYWYRQDPGQGLRLIYYSQIVNDFQKGDIAEGYSVSREKKESFPLTVTSAQKNPTAFYLCASSVTGFYEQYFGPGTRLTVT.

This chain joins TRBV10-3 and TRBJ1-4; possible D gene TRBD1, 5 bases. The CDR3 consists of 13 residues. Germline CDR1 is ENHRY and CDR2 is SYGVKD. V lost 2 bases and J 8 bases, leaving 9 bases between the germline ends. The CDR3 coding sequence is TGTGCCATCAGTGAGGTGGGGGGGGAAAAACTGTTTTTT. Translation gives CAISEVGGEKLFF.

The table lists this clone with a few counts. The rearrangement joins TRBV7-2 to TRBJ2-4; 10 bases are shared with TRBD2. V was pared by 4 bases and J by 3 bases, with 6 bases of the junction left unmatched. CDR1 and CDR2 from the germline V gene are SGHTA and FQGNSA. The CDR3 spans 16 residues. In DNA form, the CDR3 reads TGTGCCAGCAGCTCTAGCGGGAGTAGGGGCAAAAACATTCAGTACTTC. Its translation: CASSSSGSRGKNIQYF.

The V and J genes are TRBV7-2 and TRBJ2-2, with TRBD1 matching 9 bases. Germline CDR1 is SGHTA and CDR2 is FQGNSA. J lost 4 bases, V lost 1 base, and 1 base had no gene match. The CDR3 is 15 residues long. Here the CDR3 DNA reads TGTGCCAGCAGCTTAGGGACAGGGGCCACCGGGGAGCTGTTTTTT. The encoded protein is CASSLGTGATGELFF.

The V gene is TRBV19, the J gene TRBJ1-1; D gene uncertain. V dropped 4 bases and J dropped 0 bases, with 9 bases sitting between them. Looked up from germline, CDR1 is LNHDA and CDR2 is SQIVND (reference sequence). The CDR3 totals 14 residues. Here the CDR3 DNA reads TGTGCCAGTAGTAATCAGGCAATGAACACTGAAGCTTTCTTT. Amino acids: CASSNQAMNTEAFF.

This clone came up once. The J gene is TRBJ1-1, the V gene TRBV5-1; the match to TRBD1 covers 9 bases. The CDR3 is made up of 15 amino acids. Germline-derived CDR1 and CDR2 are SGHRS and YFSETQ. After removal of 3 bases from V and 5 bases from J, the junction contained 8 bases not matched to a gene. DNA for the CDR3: TGCGCCAGCAGCTGGGGGGACAGGGTAGGTACTGAAGCTTTCTTT. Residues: CASSWGDRVGTEAFF.

CDR3 protein: CASSQLAYEQYF. CDR3 bases: TGTGCCAGCAGCCAATTAGCCTACGAGCAGTACTTC. This chain uses TRBV16 with TRBJ2-7; unclear D gene. The germline V gene has CDR1 KGHSY and CDR2 FQNENV. V dropped 1 base and J dropped 2 bases, with 3 bases sitting between them. There are 12 residues in the CDR3.

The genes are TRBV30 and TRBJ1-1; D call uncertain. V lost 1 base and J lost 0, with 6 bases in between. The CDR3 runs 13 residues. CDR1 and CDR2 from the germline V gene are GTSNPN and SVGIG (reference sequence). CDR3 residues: CAWSAPVNTEAFF. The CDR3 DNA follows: TGTGCCTGGAGTGCCCCAGTGAACACTGAAGCTTTCTTT.

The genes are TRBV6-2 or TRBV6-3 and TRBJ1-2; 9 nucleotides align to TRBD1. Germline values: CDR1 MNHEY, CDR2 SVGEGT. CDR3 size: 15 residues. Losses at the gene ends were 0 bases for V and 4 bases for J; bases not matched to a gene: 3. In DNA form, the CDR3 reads TGTGCCAGCAGTTACTCACAGGGGGCGCGCTATGGCTACACCTTC. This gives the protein CASSYSQGARYGYTF.

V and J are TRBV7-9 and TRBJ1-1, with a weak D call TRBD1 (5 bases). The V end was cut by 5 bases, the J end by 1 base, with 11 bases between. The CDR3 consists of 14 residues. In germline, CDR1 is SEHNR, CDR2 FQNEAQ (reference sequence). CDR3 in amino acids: CASSVQGKNTEAFF. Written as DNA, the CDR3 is TGTGCCAGCAGCGTCCAGGGCAAGAACACTGAAGCTTTCTTT.

Here the CDR3 DNA reads TGTGCCAGCAGCTTATTCTACAGGGGCTCGTACGAGCAGTACTTC. It is translated as CASSLFYRGSYEQYF. The chain combines TRBV7-8 with TRBJ2-7; 7 positions agree with TRBD1. The CDR3 loop spans 15 amino acids. With V trimmed by 2 bases and J by 4 bases, 8 bases remained unmatched. Germline CDR1 reads SGHVS; CDR2 reads FQNEAQ. The full variable domain, completed using reference TRBV7-8 and TRBJ2-7, is GAGVSQSPRYKVAKRGQDVALRCDPISGHVSLFWYQQALGQGPEFLTYFQNEAQLDKSGLPSDRFFAERPEGSVSTLKIQRTQQEDSAVYLCASSLFYRGSYEQYFGPGTRLTVT.